Included here is one T cell receptor beta chain sequence, with context. Its cognate antigen is unknown. Uncontrolled infections, other autoimmune diseases, pregnancy or lactation barred patients from enrollment. The authors diagnosed from clinical symptoms, serum thyroxine, TRAb, thyroid ultrasound and orbital computed tomography. The CDR3 contains 16 residues. V was trimmed by 2 bases and J by 1 base, leaving 11 bases between them. Germline CDR1 LNHDA, CDR2 SQIVND (reference sequence). The sample comes from a study of Graves' ophthalmopathy and Graves' hyperthyroidism. The study amplified TCR beta CDR3 regions using RNA transcripts. The first round was an RT-PCR with HTBI primers, and the second round was a multiplex PCR. TCRdb used MiXCR to reprocess the multiplex PCR reads, holding one entry per CDR3 protein. Here the sample spans roughly 610,000 distinct CDR3 sequences, about 24% being singletons.

General study results and limits: It was with 70.59% sensitivity and around 72% specificity that the model predicted ophthalmopathy progression.

The sequencing sample was made of peripheral blood. This TCR derives from a woman between 18 and 30 years old with stable Graves' hyperthyroidism. Some clones in this sample may be carry-over from other donors' samples. V gene TRBV19 combines with J gene TRBJ2-2; D is undetermined. In DNA form, the CDR3 reads TGTGCCAGTAGTATATCAGCAGGCCTGAACACCGGGGAGCTGTTTTTT. This translates into CASSISAGLNTGELFF.